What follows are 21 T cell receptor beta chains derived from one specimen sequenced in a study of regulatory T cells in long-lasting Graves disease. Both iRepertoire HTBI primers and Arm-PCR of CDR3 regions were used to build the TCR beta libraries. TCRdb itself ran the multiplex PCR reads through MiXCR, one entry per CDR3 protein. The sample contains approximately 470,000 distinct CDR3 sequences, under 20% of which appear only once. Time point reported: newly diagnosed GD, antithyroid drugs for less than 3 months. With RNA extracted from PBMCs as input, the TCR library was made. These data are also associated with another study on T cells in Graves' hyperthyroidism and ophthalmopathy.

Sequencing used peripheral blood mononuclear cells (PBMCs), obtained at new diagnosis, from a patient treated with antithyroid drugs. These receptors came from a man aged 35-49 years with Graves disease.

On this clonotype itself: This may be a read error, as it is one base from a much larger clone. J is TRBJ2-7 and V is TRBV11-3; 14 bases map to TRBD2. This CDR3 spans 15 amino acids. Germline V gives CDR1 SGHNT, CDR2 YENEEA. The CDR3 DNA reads TGTACCAGCAGCCAAGGACTAGCGGGAGGATACGAGCAGTACTTC. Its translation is CTSSQGLAGGYEQYF.

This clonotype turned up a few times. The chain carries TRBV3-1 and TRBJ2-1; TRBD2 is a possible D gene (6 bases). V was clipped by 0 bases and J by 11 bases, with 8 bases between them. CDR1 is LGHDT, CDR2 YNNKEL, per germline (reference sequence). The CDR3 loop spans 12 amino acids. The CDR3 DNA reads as TGTGCCAGCAGCCAAGATGGGAGGAAGCAGTTCTTC. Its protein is CASSQDGRKQFF.

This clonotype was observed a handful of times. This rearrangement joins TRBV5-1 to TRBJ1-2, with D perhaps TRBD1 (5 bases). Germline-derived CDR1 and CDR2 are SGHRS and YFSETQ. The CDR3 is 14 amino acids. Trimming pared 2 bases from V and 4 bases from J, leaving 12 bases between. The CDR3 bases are TGCGCCAGCAGCTTCGCAGGGATTAGCTATGGCTACACCTTC. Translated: CASSFAGISYGYTF. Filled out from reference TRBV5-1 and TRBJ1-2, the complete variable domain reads KAGVTQTPRYLIKTRGQQVTLSCSPISGHRSVSWYQQTPGQGLQFLFEYFSETQRNKGNFPGRFSGRQFSNSRSEMNVSTLELGDSALYLCASSFAGISYGYTFGSGTRLTVV.

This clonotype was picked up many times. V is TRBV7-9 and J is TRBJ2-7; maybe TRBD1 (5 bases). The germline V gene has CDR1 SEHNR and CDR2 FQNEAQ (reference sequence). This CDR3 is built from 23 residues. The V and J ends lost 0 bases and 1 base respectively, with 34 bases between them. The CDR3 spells CASSLALFWSIGEPRSGSYEQYF. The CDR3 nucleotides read TGTGCCAGCAGCTTAGCGCTTTTTTGGAGCATAGGAGAGCCGCGGTCAGGGTCCTACGAGCAGTACTTC.

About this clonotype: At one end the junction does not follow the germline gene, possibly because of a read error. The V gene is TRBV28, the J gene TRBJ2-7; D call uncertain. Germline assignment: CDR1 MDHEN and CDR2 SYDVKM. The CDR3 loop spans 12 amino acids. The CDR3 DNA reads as TGTGCCGGCAGTTTGTCCGGGTACGAGCAGTACTTC. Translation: CAGSLSGYEQYF.

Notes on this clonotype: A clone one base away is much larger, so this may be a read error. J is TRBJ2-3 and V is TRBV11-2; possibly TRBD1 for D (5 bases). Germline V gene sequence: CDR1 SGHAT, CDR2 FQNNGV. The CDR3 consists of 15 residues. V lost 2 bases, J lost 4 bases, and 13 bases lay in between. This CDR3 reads CASSLRGLSPDTQYF. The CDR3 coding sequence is TGTGCCAGCAGCTTAAGGGGCCTTTCCCCAGATACGCAGTATTTT. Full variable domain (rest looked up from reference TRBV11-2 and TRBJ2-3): EAGVAQSPRYKIIEKRQSVAFWCNPISGHATLYWYQQILGQGPKLLIQFQNNGVVDDSQLPKDRFSAERLKGVDSTLKIQPAKLEDSAVYLCASSLRGLSPDTQYFGPGTRLTVL.

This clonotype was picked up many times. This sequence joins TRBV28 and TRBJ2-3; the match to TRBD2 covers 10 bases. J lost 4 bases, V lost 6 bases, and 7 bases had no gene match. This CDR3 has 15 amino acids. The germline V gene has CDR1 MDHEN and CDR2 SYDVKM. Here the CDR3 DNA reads TGTGCCAGCAGCACTAGCGGGATCCTTTCAGATACGCAGTATTTT. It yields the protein CASSTSGILSDTQYF.

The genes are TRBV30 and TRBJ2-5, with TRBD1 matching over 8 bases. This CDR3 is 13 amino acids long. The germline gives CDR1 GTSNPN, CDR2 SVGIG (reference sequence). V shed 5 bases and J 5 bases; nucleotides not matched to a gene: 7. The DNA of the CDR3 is TGTGCCTGGCGCAGACAGGGGAGGGAGACCCAGTACTTC. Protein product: CAWRRQGRETQYF.

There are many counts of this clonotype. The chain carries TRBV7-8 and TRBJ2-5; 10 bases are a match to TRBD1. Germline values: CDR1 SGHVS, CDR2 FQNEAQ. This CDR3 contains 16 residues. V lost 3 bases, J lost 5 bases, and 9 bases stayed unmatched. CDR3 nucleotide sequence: TGTGCCAGCAGCTTCAACGACAGGGGGCTTGAGGAGACCCAGTACTTC. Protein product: CASSFNDRGLEETQYF.

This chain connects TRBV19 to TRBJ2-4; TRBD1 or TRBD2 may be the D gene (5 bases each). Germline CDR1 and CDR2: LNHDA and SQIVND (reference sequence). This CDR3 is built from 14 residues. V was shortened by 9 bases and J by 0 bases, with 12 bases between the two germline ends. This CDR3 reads CASREGLAKNIQYF. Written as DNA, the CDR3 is TGTGCCAGCCGAGAGGGGCTAGCCAAAAACATTCAGTACTTC.

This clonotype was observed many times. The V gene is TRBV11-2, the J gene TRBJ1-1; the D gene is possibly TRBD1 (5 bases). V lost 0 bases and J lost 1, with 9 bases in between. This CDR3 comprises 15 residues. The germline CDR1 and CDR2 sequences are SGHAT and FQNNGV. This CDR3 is CASSLEGQGNTEAFF. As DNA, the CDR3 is TGTGCCAGCAGCTTAGAGGGGCAGGGGAACACTGAAGCTTTCTTT.

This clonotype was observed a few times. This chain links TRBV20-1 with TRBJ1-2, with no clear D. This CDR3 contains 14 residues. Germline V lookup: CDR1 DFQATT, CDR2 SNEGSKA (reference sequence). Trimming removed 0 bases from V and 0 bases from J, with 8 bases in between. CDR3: CSARETVSNYGYTF. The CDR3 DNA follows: TGCAGTGCTAGAGAAACAGTCTCTAACTATGGCTACACCTTC.

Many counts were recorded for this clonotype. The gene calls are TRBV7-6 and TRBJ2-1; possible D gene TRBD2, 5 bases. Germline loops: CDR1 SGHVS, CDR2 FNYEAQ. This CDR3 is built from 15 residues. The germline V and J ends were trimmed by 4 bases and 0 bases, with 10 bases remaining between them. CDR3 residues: CASSSLGGSYNEQFF. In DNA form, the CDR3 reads TGTGCCAGCAGCTCACTAGGCGGCTCCTACAATGAGCAGTTCTTC.

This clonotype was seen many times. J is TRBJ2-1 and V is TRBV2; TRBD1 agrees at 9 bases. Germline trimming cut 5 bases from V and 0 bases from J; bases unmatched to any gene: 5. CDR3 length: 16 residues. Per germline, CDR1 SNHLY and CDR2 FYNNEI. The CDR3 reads CASSPGTGSSYNEQFF. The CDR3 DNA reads TGTGCCAGCAGTCCCGGGACAGGGAGCTCCTACAATGAGCAGTTCTTC.

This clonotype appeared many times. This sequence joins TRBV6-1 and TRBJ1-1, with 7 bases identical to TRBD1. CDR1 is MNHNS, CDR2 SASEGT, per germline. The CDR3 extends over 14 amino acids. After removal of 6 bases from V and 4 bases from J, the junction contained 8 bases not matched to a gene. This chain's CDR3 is CASRRDSLATEAFF. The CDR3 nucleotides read TGTGCCAGCAGGAGGGACAGCTTGGCCACTGAAGCTTTCTTT.

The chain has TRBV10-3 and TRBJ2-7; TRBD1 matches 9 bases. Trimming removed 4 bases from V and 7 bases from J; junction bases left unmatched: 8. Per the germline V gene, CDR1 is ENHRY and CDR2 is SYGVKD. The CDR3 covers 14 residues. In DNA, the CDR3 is TGTGCCATCAGTGCAACAGGGGGCCGGGGAGAGCAGTACTTC. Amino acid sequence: CAISATGGRGEQYF.

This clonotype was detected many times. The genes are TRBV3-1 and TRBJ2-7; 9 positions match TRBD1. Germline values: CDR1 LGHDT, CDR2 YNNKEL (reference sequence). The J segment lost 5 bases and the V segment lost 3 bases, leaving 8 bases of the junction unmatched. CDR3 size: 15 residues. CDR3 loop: CASSHPGQGGNEQYF. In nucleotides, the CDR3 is TGTGCCAGCAGCCACCCGGGACAGGGAGGCAACGAGCAGTACTTC.

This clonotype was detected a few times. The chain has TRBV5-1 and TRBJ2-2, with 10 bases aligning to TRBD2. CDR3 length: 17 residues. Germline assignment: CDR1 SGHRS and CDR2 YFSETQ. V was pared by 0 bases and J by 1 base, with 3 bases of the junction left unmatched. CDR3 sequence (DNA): TGCGCCAGCAGCTTGGTTCGGACTAGCGGGAACACCGGGGAGCTGTTTTTT. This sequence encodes CASSLVRTSGNTGELFF.

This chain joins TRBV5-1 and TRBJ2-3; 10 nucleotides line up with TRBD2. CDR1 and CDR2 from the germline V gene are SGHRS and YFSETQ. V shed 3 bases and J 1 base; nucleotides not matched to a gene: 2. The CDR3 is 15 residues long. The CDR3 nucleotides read TGCGCCAGCAGCTGGACTAGCGGAGGCACAGATACGCAGTATTTT. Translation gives CASSWTSGGTDTQYF.

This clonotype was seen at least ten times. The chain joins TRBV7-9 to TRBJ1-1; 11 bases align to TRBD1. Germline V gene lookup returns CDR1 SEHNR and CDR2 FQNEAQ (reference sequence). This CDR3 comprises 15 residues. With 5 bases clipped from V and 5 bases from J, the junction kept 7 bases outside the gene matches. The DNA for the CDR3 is TGTGCCAGCAGCGATTCGGACAGGGGGCATACTGAAGCTTTCTTT. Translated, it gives CASSDSDRGHTEAFF.

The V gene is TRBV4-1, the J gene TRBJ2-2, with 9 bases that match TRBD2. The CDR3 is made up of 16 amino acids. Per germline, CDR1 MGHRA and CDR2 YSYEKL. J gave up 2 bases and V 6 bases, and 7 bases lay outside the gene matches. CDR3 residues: CASRTGLAGNTGELFF. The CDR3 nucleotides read TGCGCCAGCAGAACCGGGCTAGCGGGAAACACCGGGGAGCTGTTTTTT.